This T cell receptor beta chain derives from a study of tumor and adjacent non-tumor tissue in lung cancer. About the study: Histology: under 15 adenocarcinoma, 2 squamous cell carcinoma, 1 small cell lung cancer. Stage I to III disease affected 10 men and roughly 5 women aged about 30 to 76. About 4.2 million productive TCRbeta reads were obtained per sample on average.

General study findings and limits: TCR diversity was significantly greater in tumor than normal lung tissue.

The CDR3 consists of 16 residues. Per germline, CDR1 SGHRS and CDR2 YFSETQ. Details on this clonotype: Antigen specificity is unknown. The germline gene is not matched at one end of the junction; a read error may be the cause.

The template was RNA from unsorted bulk tissue. TCRbeta libraries were built with three rounds of nested PCR, modified from ARM-PCR. TCRdb recomputed calls from the multiplex PCR reads with MiXCR, one row per CDR3 protein. The sample lists 120,000 or so distinct CDR3 sequences; over 65% were seen once. The TCR comes from a man between 25 and 39 years old with non-small cell lung cancer. The material sequenced was lung tumor tissue. The chain carries TRBV5-1 and TRBJ2-1, with D possibly being TRBD2 (6 bases). The CDR3 coding sequence is TGCGCCTGCAGCTTGGGCGGCGGGAACTCCTACAATGAGCAGTTCTTC. It encodes CACSLGGGNSYNEQFF.